The clone carrying this T cell receptor (beta chain) appeared many times. This entry is derived from a study of spatial heterogeneity in lung cancer. The overall study: Detection of beta-chain sequences consistently exceeded that of alpha-chain sequences.

MiXCR, applied by TCRdb to the 5' RACE reads, yields one record per CDR3 protein. Of about 39,000 distinct CDR3 sequences listed, roughly 3% are singletons. Regarding time point: sample taken at primary tumor resection. The authors sequenced whole RNA from tumor, nontumor lung or frozen PBMC without sorting. This clonotype originated in a male donor with early-stage non-small cell lung cancer. Sequencing was performed on normal lung tissue next to the tumor, taken at surgery.

DNA for the CDR3: TGTGCCAGCAGCCAATCCGCCGGGTGGGACAGGAATCAGCCCCAGCATTTT. Its protein product is CASSQSAGWDRNQPQHF. The chain links TRBV3-1 to TRBJ1-5; 8 bases map to TRBD1. Germline CDR1 is LGHDT and CDR2 is YNNKEL (reference sequence). The CDR3 extends over 17 amino acids. The ends lost 2 bases at V and 4 bases at J; junction bases unmatched: 10.